This TCR beta chain originates from a study of blood T cell repertoires in COVID-19. Sequencing was performed with immunoSEQ multiplex PCR; in TCRdb, only in-frame clones are kept and a portion is missing. In the table there are around 370,000 clones, around 86% of which are singletons. What was sequenced was peripheral blood. This clonotype originated in a woman aged 45-65 years with COVID-19, enrolled during active disease.

CDR3 bases: TGTGCCAGCAGCTTAGGACAGCGTAGCTCCTACGAGCAGTACTTC. This encodes CASSLGQRSSYEQYF. This chain uses TRBV5-4 with TRBJ2-7; D is perhaps TRBD1 (6 bases). The germline V gene encodes CDR1 SGHNT and CDR2 YYREEE (reference sequence). V was cut by 2 bases and J by 0 bases, with 12 bases left in between. CDR3 size: 15 residues.